The rows below give T cell receptor beta chains drawn from one sample of a study of shared clonotypes between healthy human individuals. Profiling relied on immunoSEQ multiplex PCR, and the TCRdb table lists in-frame clones only, not all of them. The table lists about 1.1 million clones, approximately 80% of them singletons. Sequenced material: memory CD4+ T cells from PBMCs. The receptors come from a young man in good health. Some clones in this sample may be carry-over from other donors' samples. Each CDR3 is given with its conserved first and last residue. A D gene is named only where the DNA matches it firmly. Expanded clones get a size class; other rows say once, few or many, or leave the size out.

TRBJ2-7,few,TRBD2,TRBV7-2,CASSLRREGPYEQYF,TGTGCCAGCAGCTTAAGGCGGGAGGGACCCTACGAGCAGTACTTC
TRBJ1-2,few,NA,TRBV19,CATTGGYGYTF,TGTGCCACTACCGGTGGCTATGGCTACACCTTC
TRBJ1-5,NA,NA,TRBV28,CASRWASGWSNQPQHF,TGTGCCAGCAGGTGGGCTTCGGGTTGGAGCAATCAGCCCCAGCATTTT
TRBJ1-5,NA,NA,TRBV7-2,CASSLAGQINQPQHF,TGTGCCAGCAGCTTAGCCGGACAGATCAATCAGCCCCAGCATTTT
TRBJ2-3,NA,NA,TRBV4-1,CASSQVWSSGPPDTQYF,TGCGCCAGCAGCCAAGTGTGGAGTTCCGGGCCCCCAGATACGCAGTATTTT
TRBJ2-1,NA,TRBD2,TRBV10-2,CASSGLSGRARDEQFF,TGCGCCAGCAGTGGGCTTAGCGGGAGGGCCCGAGATGAGCAGTTCTTC
TRBJ2-7,NA,TRBD1,TRBV28,CASGRDRGSGQQYF,TGTGCCAGCGGGCGGGACAGGGGTTCCGGTCAGCAGTACTTC
TRBJ2-7,NA,TRBD1,TRBV28,CASRQGPPYEQYF,TGTGCCAGCAGACAGGGGCCACCCTACGAGCAGTACTTC
TRBJ1-2,once,NA,TRBV4-1,CASSQDYYGYTF,TGCGCCAGCAGTCAGGATTACTATGGCTACACCTTC
TRBJ1-3,once,NA,TRBV30,CAWSLAGPNGGTIYF,TGTGCCTGGAGTTTGGCAGGCCCCAACGGGGGGACCATATATTTT
TRBJ1-4,NA,NA,TRBV15,CATSRSATNEKLFF,TGTGCCACCAGCAGGTCGGCAACTAATGAAAAACTGTTTTTT
TRBJ1-4,NA,TRBD1,TRBV7-9,CASIPPGQGYNEKLFF,TGTGCCAGCATCCCCCCGGGACAGGGGTATAATGAAAAACTGTTTTTT
TRBJ2-2,NA,TRBD2,TRBV5-1,CASSPRSGRLTGELFF,TGCGCCAGCAGCCCCCGGAGCGGGAGGTTGACCGGGGAGCTGTTTTTT
TRBJ1-1,NA,TRBD1,TRBV7-2,CASSPDRDSAFF,TGTGCCAGCAGCCCCGACAGGGATTCAGCTTTCTTT
TRBJ2-3,NA,NA,TRBV18,CASSDSGDTQYF,TGTGCCAGCTCCGACTCTGGGGATACGCAGTATTTT
TRBJ2-7,NA,TRBD2,TRBV6-1,CASTLGGYEQYF,TGTGCCAGCACTCTGGGGGGGTACGAGCAGTACTTC
TRBJ2-3,few,NA,TRBV10-1,CANTGDTTDTQYF,TGCGCCAATACGGGAGACACCACAGATACGCAGTATTTT
TRBJ2-2,few,NA,TRBV6-4,CASRPGPNTGELFF,TGTGCCAGCAGACCGGGACCCAACACCGGGGAGCTGTTTTTT
TRBJ2-4,NA,NA,TRBV5-1,CASSLVVGLAKNIQYF,TGCGCCAGCAGCTTGGTTGTGGGCCTAGCCAAAAACATTCAGTACTTC
TRBJ2-1,NA,NA,TRBV6-1,CASSGTLSVSYNEQFF,TGTGCCAGCAGTGGGACTTTGAGCGTCTCCTACAATGAGCAGTTCTTC
TRBJ1-2,few,NA,TRBV7-6,CASSLASGGYTF,TGTGCCAGCAGCTTAGCGTCCGGTGGCTACACCTTC
TRBJ2-5,NA,TRBD2,TRBV9,CASSVIAGGTAQYF,TGTGCCAGCAGCGTTATAGCGGGAGGGACGGCCCAGTACTTC
TRBJ1-5,once,NA,TRBV5-6,CASSLGTWSNQPQHF,TGTGCCAGCAGCTTGGGGACCTGGAGCAATCAGCCCCAGCATTTT
TRBJ2-1,NA,NA,TRBV5-4,CASSFDSTYNEQFF,TGTGCCAGCAGCTTCGACAGTACCTACAATGAGCAGTTCTTC
TRBJ2-7,NA,NA,TRBV6-6,CASSYAGAGYEQYF,TGTGCCAGCAGTTACGCTGGTGCGGGCTACGAGCAGTACTTC
TRBJ1-2,NA,NA,TRBV5-4,CASSLMLSYGYTF,TGTGCCAGCAGCTTGATGTTGAGCTATGGCTACACCTTC
TRBJ1-5,NA,TRBD1,TRBV19,CASSIHSRDRGVYNQPQHF,TGTGCCAGTAGTATCCACTCCCGGGACAGGGGAGTTTACAATCAGCCCCAGCATTTT
TRBJ2-7,NA,TRBD1,TRBV5-1,CASSFGDRGTEQYF,TGCGCCAGCAGCTTCGGGGACAGGGGAACCGAGCAGTACTTC
TRBJ2-1,NA,TRBD1,TRBV6-5,CASSPGQGGGNEQFF,TGTGCCAGCAGCCCGGGACAGGGTGGGGGTAATGAGCAGTTCTTC
TRBJ2-6,many,NA,TRBV6-1,CASSAGHGSGANVLTF,TGTGCCAGCAGTGCCGGACACGGCTCTGGGGCCAACGTCCTGACTTTC
TRBJ2-5,NA,TRBD2,TRBV5-1,CASSLGEGLVTETQYF,TGCGCCAGCAGCTTGGGGGAAGGACTAGTCACCGAGACCCAGTACTTC
TRBJ2-7,NA,NA,TRBV5-1,CASSLVSPPYEQYF,TGCGCCAGCAGCTTGGTGAGCCCCCCATACGAGCAGTACTTC
TRBJ1-1,NA,NA,TRBV11-2,CASSRRGVDTEAFF,TGTGCCAGCAGCCGCCGCGGGGTTGACACTGAAGCTTTCTTT
TRBJ2-1,few,TRBD2,TRBV4-2,CASSRGLLVDNEQFF,TGTGCCAGCAGCCGGGGACTACTCGTTGACAATGAGCAGTTCTTC
TRBJ2-4,NA,NA,TRBV29-1,CSVGVARLAKNIQYF,TGCAGCGTTGGGGTGGCGAGATTAGCCAAAAACATTCAGTACTTC
TRBJ2-5,NA,TRBD1,TRBV6-5,CASSYSGTGKETQYF,TGTGCCAGCAGCTACTCCGGGACAGGGAAAGAGACCCAGTACTTC
TRBJ1-1,NA,NA,TRBV14,CASSATRGSGAFF,TGTGCCAGCAGCGCGACTCGGGGTTCCGGGGCTTTCTTT
TRBJ2-5,many,NA,TRBV5-1,CASSLGHLGETQYF,TGCGCCAGCAGCTTGGGCCACCTCGGAGAGACCCAGTACTTC
TRBJ2-3,NA,TRBD2,TRBV2,CARGGHPETDTQYF,TGTGCCCGGGGGGGGCACCCCGAAACAGATACGCAGTATTTT
TRBJ2-1,NA,NA,TRBV2,CASSGNLNEQFF,TGTGCCAGCAGTGGAAACTTGAATGAGCAGTTCTTC
TRBJ2-1,few,TRBD2,TRBV10-3,CAISVGTSGNNEQFF,TGTGCCATCAGCGTCGGGACTAGCGGGAACAATGAGCAGTTCTTC
TRBJ2-1,NA,TRBD2,TRBV5-4,CASSSSGRDYNEQFF,TGTGCCAGCAGCTCAAGCGGGAGGGACTACAATGAGCAGTTCTTC
TRBJ2-1,NA,NA,TRBV7-2,CASSLLGGNEQFF,TGTGCCAGCAGCTTATTAGGGGGTAATGAGCAGTTCTTC